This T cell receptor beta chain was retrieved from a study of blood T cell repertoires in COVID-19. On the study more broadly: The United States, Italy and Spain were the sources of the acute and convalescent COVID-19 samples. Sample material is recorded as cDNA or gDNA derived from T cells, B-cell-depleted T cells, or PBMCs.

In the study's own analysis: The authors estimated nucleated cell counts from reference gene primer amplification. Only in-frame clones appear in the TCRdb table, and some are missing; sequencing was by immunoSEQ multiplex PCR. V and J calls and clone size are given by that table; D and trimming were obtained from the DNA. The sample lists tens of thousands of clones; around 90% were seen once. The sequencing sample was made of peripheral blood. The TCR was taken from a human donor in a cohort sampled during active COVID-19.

CDR3 loop: CASRHRRGPTGELFF. In DNA form, the CDR3 reads TGTGCCAGCAGGCATAGGCGAGGGCCCACCGGGGAGCTGTTTTTT. The V call is TRBV13, the J call TRBJ2-2; D is perhaps TRBD2 (5 bases). The CDR3 is made up of 15 amino acids. V lost 6 bases and J lost 4, with 15 bases in between. Germline CDR1 PRHDT, CDR2 FYEKMQ (reference sequence).